Listed here are 22 T cell receptor beta chains from one sample, sequenced in a study of blood T cell repertoires in COVID-19. The protocol was immunoSEQ multiplex PCR, while the TCRdb copy is restricted to in-frame clones and leaves out a portion. The sample carries approximately 260,000 clones, 86% recorded once. Sequences were obtained from peripheral blood. All receptors come from a man younger than 35 with active or convalescent COVID-19.

V and J are TRBV2 and TRBJ1-4, with 7 nucleotides matching TRBD1. The V segment lost 5 bases and the J segment 12 bases; nucleotides outside the gene matches: 12. Germline assignment: CDR1 SNHLY and CDR2 FYNNEI. The CDR3 totals 14 residues. DNA for the CDR3: TGTGCCAGCAGTCCCCACCGACAGGGCATAGAACTGTTTTTT. Protein: CASSPHRQGIELFF.

This clone showed up just once. The J gene is TRBJ1-6, the V gene TRBV2, with TRBD1 matching 7 bases. J was trimmed by 9 bases and V by 6 bases; bases with no gene match: 8. The CDR3 consists of 14 residues. Germline lookup yields CDR1 SNHLY and CDR2 FYNNEI. CDR3 in amino acids: CASRRDSRSSPLHF. The CDR3 region has the DNA TGTGCCAGCAGGAGGGACAGTAGGTCTTCACCCCTCCACTTT. The entire variable domain, with the rest obtained from reference TRBV2 and TRBJ1-6, is as follows: EPEVTQTPSHQVTQMGQEVILRCVPISNHLYFYWYRQILGQKVEFLVSFYNNEISEKSEIFDDQFSVERPDGSNFTLKIRSTKLEDSAMYFCASRRDSRSSPLHFGNGTRLTVT.

The chain employs TRBV5-4 and TRBJ2-3; no clear D gene. Trimming cost V 1 base and J 5 bases, with 14 bases left between them. The CDR3 totals 15 residues. Germline CDR1 SGHNT, CDR2 YYREEE (reference sequence). This CDR3 reads CASSLTTAKQDTQYF. CDR3 bases: TGTGCCAGCAGCTTGACTACCGCAAAGCAAGATACGCAGTATTTT.

The chain links TRBV19 to TRBJ1-4; TRBD1 aligns across 10 bases. The trim removed 5 bases at V and 0 bases at J, leaving 3 bases unmatched. This CDR3 is 16 amino acids long. The germline CDR1 and CDR2 sequences are LNHDA and SQIVND (reference sequence). CDR3 protein: CASSDRGPTTNEKLFF. Here the CDR3 DNA reads TGTGCCAGTAGTGACAGGGGGCCCACAACTAATGAAAAACTGTTTTTT.

The V and J genes are TRBV5-1 and TRBJ2-3; D might be TRBD2 (6 bases). The CDR3 has 15 amino acids. Germline-derived CDR1 and CDR2 are SGHRS and YFSETQ. V was clipped by 0 bases and J by 5 bases, with 13 bases between them. The CDR3 spells CASSLGLGGEDTQYF. The DNA of the CDR3 is TGCGCCAGCAGCTTGGGACTAGGCGGAGAAGATACGCAGTATTTT.

This chain connects TRBV28 to TRBJ2-7, with unresolved D. The CDR3 totals 12 residues. V lost 7 bases and J lost 3, with 10 bases in between. Germline CDR1 and CDR2: MDHEN and SYDVKM. The CDR3 DNA sequence: TGTGCCAGCATGAGTGCGAACTACGAGCAGTACTTC. Its protein product is CASMSANYEQYF.

The chain has TRBV7-8 and TRBJ1-3, with a weak D call TRBD1 (6 bases). Trimming left V 3 bases short and J 0 bases short, with 9 bases between. The CDR3 is 15 amino acids. Germline-derived CDR1 and CDR2 are SGHVS and FQNEAQ. CDR3 in DNA: TGTGCCAGCAGCTTTTCAGGGGTCTCTGGAAACACCATATATTTT. Its protein product is CASSFSGVSGNTIYF.

The chain is built from TRBV5-1 and TRBJ2-5; D possibly corresponds to TRBD2 (5 bases). This CDR3 is 14 amino acids long. V was shortened by 0 bases and J by 5 bases, with 11 bases between the two germline ends. Germline V CDR1 and CDR2: SGHRS, YFSETQ. For the CDR3, the DNA is TGCGCCAGCAGCTTGGGGGCGGGCGCGGAGACCCAGTACTTC. Translating gives CASSLGAGAETQYF.

The V call is TRBV4-1, the J call TRBJ1-5; TRBD1 agrees at 9 bases. V lost 5 bases to trimming and J lost 7 bases; unmatched junction nucleotides: 9. The CDR3 extends over 15 amino acids. Germline V gene lookup returns CDR1 MGHRA and CDR2 YSYEKL. As DNA, the CDR3 is TGCGCCAGCAGCTTAGAGGGACAGGGAGGGCAGCCCCAGCATTTT. This sequence encodes CASSLEGQGGQPQHF.

The rearrangement joins TRBV2 to TRBJ2-3; possible D gene TRBD1, 5 bases. The CDR3 extends over 12 amino acids. V shed 2 bases and J shed 9 bases, with 9 bases lying between them. Germline V gene data show CDR1 as SNHLY and CDR2 as FYNNEI. CDR3 DNA: TGTGCCAGCAGTGAAAGGGGCTACACGCAGTATTTT. It is translated as CASSERGYTQYF.

The CDR3 here is CASSSQGAGNQPQHF. CDR3 nucleotides: TGTGCCAGCAGCTCACAGGGGGCTGGGAATCAGCCCCAGCATTTT. This chain links TRBV28 with TRBJ1-5, with TRBD1 matching 9 bases. J gave up 4 bases and V 6 bases, and 7 bases lay outside the gene matches. The V gene's germline CDR1 is MDHEN and CDR2 SYDVKM. The CDR3 has 15 amino acids.

This chain joins TRBV5-5 and TRBJ2-5, with D possibly matching TRBD2 (6 bases). Germline V gene sequence: CDR1 SGHKS, CDR2 YYEKEE (reference sequence). The CDR3 loop spans 13 amino acids. Trimming took 2 bases from V and 5 from J, leaving 10 bases between them. In DNA, the CDR3 is TGTGCCAGCAGCTTTTCGGGGAGGGAGACCCAGTACTTC. It specifies CASSFSGRETQYF.

The rearrangement joins TRBV4-1 to TRBJ2-1; TRBD2 matches 10 bases. This CDR3 is 17 amino acids long. CDR1 MGHRA and CDR2 YSYEKL come from the germline V gene. V lost 0 bases and J lost 8; bases outside the gene matches: 10. The CDR3 nucleotides are TGCGCCAGCAGCCAAGAGAGGGCTAGCGGGAGTTCGGATGAGCAGTTCTTC. This translates into CASSQERASGSSDEQFF.

This chain links TRBV5-4 with TRBJ1-1; possible D gene TRBD1, 6 bases. Germline CDR1 SGHNT, CDR2 YYREEE (reference sequence). The CDR3 is 19 amino acids. Between the trimmed V and J ends, which lost 0 bases and 0 bases, there was a span of 21 bases. The CDR3 here is CASSLGPRGAIIMNTEAFF. The CDR3 DNA sequence: TGTGCCAGCAGCTTGGGCCCCCGGGGGGCCATTATCATGAACACTGAAGCTTTCTTT.

The chain employs TRBV9 and TRBJ1-2; D possibly corresponds to TRBD1 (5 bases). V was shortened by 4 bases and J by 6 bases, with 19 bases between the two germline ends. Germline V gene data show CDR1 as SGDLS and CDR2 as YYNGEE. The CDR3 has 15 residues. The CDR3 spells CASSPKGSVGDGYTF. In DNA, the CDR3 is TGTGCCAGCAGCCCCAAGGGGTCGGTAGGAGATGGCTACACCTTC.

The chain employs TRBV5-1 and TRBJ2-7; unclear D gene. This CDR3 spans 12 amino acids. Germline V CDR1 and CDR2: SGHRS, YFSETQ. The V end lost 3 bases, the J end lost 5 bases, and 9 bases lay between the germline ends. The CDR3 loop reads CASSSTQDEQYF. The DNA of the CDR3 is TGCGCCAGCAGCTCGACCCAGGACGAGCAGTACTTC.

V usage is TRBV27 and J usage is TRBJ2-1; 14 nucleotides agree with TRBD2. Germline values: CDR1 MNHEY, CDR2 SMNVEV (reference sequence). The CDR3 is made up of 16 amino acids. V gave up 5 bases and J gave up 8 bases; unmatched junction bases: 8. The CDR3 loop is CASSPLTSGGAYEQFF. Written as DNA, the CDR3 is TGTGCCAGCAGTCCGCTGACTAGCGGGGGGGCGTATGAGCAGTTCTTC.

The rearrangement joins TRBV18 to TRBJ1-1, with unresolved D. V was clipped by 6 bases and J by 3 bases, with 11 bases between them. Germline loops: CDR1 KGHSH, CDR2 LQKENI. The CDR3 extends over 13 amino acids. CDR3 loop: CASSPGRDTEAFF. The CDR3 DNA follows: TGTGCCAGCTCCCCAGGCCGGGACACTGAAGCTTTCTTT.

This chain uses TRBV5-4 with TRBJ2-3, with 8 bases identical to TRBD2. The CDR3 consists of 15 residues. V trimming: 4 bases; J trimming: 3 bases; junction bases outside the gene matches: 7. Germline-derived CDR1 and CDR2 are SGHNT and YYREEE (reference sequence). CDR3 sequence (DNA): TGTGCCAGCAGCCCGAGAGCGGGGGTGACAGATACGCAGTATTTT. Translating it yields CASSPRAGVTDTQYF. The variable domain in full, completed from reference TRBV5-4 and TRBJ2-3, reads ETGVTQSPTHLIKTRGQQVTLRCSSQSGHNTVSWYQQALGQGPQFIFQYYREEENGRGNFPPRFSGLQFPNYSSELNVNALELDDSALYLCASSPRAGVTDTQYFGPGTRLTVL.

The chain combines TRBV10-3 with TRBJ2-5; 13 nucleotides line up with TRBD2. Germline CDR1 ENHRY, CDR2 SYGVKD. V lost 5 bases, J lost 3 bases, and 0 bases stayed unmatched. The CDR3 is 14 residues long. CDR3 sequence (DNA): TGTGCCATCAGTACTAGCGGGGGGGAAGAGACCCAGTACTTC. Translating gives CAISTSGGEETQYF.

This chain links TRBV10-3 with TRBJ2-3; 11 positions match TRBD2. V was clipped by 6 bases and J by 6 bases; unmatched bases: 5. The V gene's germline CDR1 is ENHRY and CDR2 SYGVKD. The CDR3 runs to 14 residues. The CDR3 region has the DNA TGTGCCATCAGGGAACTAGCGGGAGCCGATACGCAGTATTTT. This gives the protein CAIRELAGADTQYF.

The chain carries TRBV7-9 and TRBJ1-4; D uncertain. This CDR3 spans 13 amino acids. The germline V gene has CDR1 SEHNR and CDR2 FQNEAQ (reference sequence). With 4 bases removed from V and 15 bases from J, the gap between germline ends came to 18 bases. The CDR3 coding sequence is TGTGCCAGCAGCTCCGCCGGACTTGGTGTAGTGTTTTTT. It is translated as CASSSAGLGVVFF.